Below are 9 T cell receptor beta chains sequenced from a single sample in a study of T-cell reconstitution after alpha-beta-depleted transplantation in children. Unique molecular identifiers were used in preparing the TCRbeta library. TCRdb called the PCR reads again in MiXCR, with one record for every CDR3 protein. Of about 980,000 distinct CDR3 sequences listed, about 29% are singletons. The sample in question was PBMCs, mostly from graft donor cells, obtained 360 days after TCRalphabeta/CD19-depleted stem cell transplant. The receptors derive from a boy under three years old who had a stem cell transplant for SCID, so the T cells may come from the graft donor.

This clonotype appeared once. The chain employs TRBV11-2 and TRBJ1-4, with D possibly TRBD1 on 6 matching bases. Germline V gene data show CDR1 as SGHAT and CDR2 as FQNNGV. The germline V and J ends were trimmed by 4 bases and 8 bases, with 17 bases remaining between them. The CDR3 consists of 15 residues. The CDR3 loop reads CASSWTGTLKEKLFF. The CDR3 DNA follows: TGTGCCAGCAGCTGGACCGGGACATTAAAAGAAAAACTGTTTTTT. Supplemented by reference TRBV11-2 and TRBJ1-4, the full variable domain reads EAGVAQSPRYKIIEKRQSVAFWCNPISGHATLYWYQQILGQGPKLLIQFQNNGVVDDSQLPKDRFSAERLKGVDSTLKIQPAKLEDSAVYLCASSWTGTLKEKLFFGSGTQLSVL.

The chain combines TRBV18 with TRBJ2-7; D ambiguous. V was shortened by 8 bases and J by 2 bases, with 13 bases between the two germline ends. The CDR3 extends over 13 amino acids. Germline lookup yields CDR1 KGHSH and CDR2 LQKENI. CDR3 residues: CASSPRQTYEQYF. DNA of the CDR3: TGTGCCAGCAGTCCCCGCCAGACCTACGAGCAGTACTTC.

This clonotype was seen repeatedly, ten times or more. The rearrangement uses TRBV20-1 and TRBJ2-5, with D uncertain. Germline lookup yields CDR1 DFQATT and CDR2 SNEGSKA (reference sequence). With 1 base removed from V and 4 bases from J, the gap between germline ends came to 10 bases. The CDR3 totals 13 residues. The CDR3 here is CSARVLGVETQYF. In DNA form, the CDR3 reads TGCAGTGCTAGAGTCCTTGGGGTAGAGACCCAGTACTTC.

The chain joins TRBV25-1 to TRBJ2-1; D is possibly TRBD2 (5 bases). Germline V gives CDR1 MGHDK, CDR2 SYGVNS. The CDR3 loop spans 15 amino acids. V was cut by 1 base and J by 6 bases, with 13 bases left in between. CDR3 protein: CASSESGRGINEQFF. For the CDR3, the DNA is TGTGCCAGCAGTGAATCGGGGAGAGGGATCAATGAGCAGTTCTTC.

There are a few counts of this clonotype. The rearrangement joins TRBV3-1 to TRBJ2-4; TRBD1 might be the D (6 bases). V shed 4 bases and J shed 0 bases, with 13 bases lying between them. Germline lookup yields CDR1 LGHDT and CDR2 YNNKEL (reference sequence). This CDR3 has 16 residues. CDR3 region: CASSLLPGAAKNIQYF. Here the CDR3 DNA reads TGTGCCAGCAGCCTCCTACCAGGGGCAGCCAAAAACATTCAGTACTTC.

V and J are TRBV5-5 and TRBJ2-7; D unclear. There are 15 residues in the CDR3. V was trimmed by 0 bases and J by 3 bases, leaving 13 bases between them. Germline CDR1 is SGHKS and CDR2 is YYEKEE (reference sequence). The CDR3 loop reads CASSLALVGFYEQYF. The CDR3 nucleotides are TGTGCCAGCAGCTTGGCCCTTGTGGGGTTCTACGAGCAGTACTTC.

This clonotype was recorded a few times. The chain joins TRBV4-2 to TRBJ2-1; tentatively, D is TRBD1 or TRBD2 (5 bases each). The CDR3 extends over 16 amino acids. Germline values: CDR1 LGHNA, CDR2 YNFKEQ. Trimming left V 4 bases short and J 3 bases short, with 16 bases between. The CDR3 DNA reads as TGTGCCAGCAGCCCTATTACTTCTGGGGGCTACAATGAGCAGTTCTTC. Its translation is CASSPITSGGYNEQFF.

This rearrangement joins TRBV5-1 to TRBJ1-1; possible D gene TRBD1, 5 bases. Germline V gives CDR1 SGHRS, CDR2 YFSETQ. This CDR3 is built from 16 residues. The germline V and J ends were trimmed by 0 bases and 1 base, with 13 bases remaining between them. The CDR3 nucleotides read TGCGCCAGCAGCTTGGTAAAGGCTGGGGGGAACACTGAAGCTTTCTTT. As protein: CASSLVKAGGNTEAFF. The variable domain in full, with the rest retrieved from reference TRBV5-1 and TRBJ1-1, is KAGVTQTPRYLIKTRGQQVTLSCSPISGHRSVSWYQQTPGQGLQFLFEYFSETQRNKGNFPGRFSGRQFSNSRSEMNVSTLELGDSALYLCASSLVKAGGNTEAFFGQGTRLTVV.

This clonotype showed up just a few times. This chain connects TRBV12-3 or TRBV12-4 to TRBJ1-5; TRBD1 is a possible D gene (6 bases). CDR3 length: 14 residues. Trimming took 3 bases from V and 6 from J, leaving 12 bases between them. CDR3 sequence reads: CASSFSGAGQPQHF. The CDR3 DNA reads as TGTGCCAGCAGTTTTTCAGGGGCGGGTCAGCCCCAGCATTTT.